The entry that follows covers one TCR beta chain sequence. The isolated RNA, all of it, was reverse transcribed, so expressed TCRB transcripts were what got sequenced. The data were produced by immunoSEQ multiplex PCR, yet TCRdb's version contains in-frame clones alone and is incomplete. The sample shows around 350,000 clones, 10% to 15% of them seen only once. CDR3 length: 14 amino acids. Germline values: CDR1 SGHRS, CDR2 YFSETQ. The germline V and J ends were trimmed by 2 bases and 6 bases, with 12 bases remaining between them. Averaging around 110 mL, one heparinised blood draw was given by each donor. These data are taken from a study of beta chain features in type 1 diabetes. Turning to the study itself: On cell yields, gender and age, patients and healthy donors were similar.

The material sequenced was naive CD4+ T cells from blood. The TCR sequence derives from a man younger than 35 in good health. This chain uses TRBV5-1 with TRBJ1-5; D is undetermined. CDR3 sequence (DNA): TGCGCCAGCAGCTTAATTGCGGGAGGTCAGCCCCAGCATTTT. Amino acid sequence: CASSLIAGGQPQHF.